The present entry profiles one T cell receptor beta chain with its context. V lost 1 base and J lost 4, with 8 bases in between. CDR1 is SGHAT and CDR2 is FQDESV in the germline V gene (reference sequence). The CDR3 length is 14 residues. In the authors' workflow: From reference gene primer amplification, estimates of nucleated cell counts were derived. Using immunoSEQ multiplex PCR, the repertoire was profiled, and TCRdb retains in-frame clones only, with some absent. That table is the source of V, J and clone size, and D and trimming were worked out from the DNA. Of about 68,000 clones detected, 86% appear once; the ten largest clones hold 6.5% to 9%. This specimen comes from a study of blood T cell repertoires in COVID-19. The overall study: Acute-phase and convalescent COVID-19 samples originated in the United States, Italy and Spain.

The sequencing sample was made of peripheral blood. V gene TRBV11-1 combines with J gene TRBJ2-4; D is perhaps TRBD1 (6 bases). The source is a man aged 25-45 years with acute or convalescent COVID-19. The CDR3 spells CASSLGQDKNIQYF. The CDR3 DNA reads as TGTGCCAGCAGCTTAGGACAGGATAAAAACATTCAGTACTTC.